Below, one TCR beta chain is given with its context. V shed 5 bases and J 4 bases; nucleotides not matched to a gene: 10. Germline V gene lookup returns CDR1 SEHNR and CDR2 FQNEAQ (reference sequence). The CDR3 consists of 15 residues. Participants came from fewer than 25 US areas, aged about 18 to 95 years. The study assigned cohorts using participant-reported clinical history. The data are from a study of blood T cell repertoires in COVID-19. TCRdb keeps only in-frame clones here, not all; method: immunoSEQ multiplex PCR. The sample contains 250,000 to 350,000 clones, almost 90% of which appear only once.

The chain combines TRBV7-9 with TRBJ1-2; 7 positions agree with TRBD1. This sequence originates from a woman between 18 and 29 years old with acute COVID-19. Input material: PBMCs or T cells enriched from blood (not recorded which). This CDR3 reads CASSQVDREPYGYTF. CDR3 coding DNA: TGTGCCAGCAGCCAAGTTGACAGGGAACCCTATGGCTACACCTTC. The full variable domain, rest sourced from reference TRBV7-9 and TRBJ1-2, is DTGVSQNPRHKITKRGQNVTFRCDPISEHNRLYWYRQTLGQGPEFLTYFQNEAQLEKSRLLSDRFSAERPKGSFSTLEIQRTEQGDSAMYLCASSQVDREPYGYTFGSGTRLTVV.